The sequence of this T cell receptor beta chain was determined in a study of Ad26.COV2.S vaccination and SARS-CoV-2 variants. About the research overall: In the COV1001 trial, the donor was in the Ad26.COV2.S arm. Recipients of Ad26.COV2.S got it intramuscularly, once or twice 56 days apart.

A note on this clone: Its specificity is unknown.

Overall study results and limits: It was reported that spike-specific CD8+ and CD4+ T cell responses were substantially broad after vaccination.

Some clones are missing from TCRdb's copy, which holds only in-frame ones; the method was immunoSEQ multiplex PCR. The data show hundreds of thousands of clones, with about 88% seen just once and 6.4% held by the top ten. The germline V gene has CDR1 SGHTA and CDR2 FQGNSA. Trimming left V 1 base short and J 6 bases short, with 9 bases between. The CDR3 spans 14 residues. Regarding treatment: roughly 19 received Ad26.COV2.S at low or high dose, single or two shots; roughly five received placebo; per-sample allocation not given. The samples date from day 63 after the first vaccine or placebo injection.

V is TRBV7-2 and J is TRBJ2-2; D is undetermined. This TCR was sampled from a person aged 18-65 years who received the Ad26.COV2.S COVID-19 vaccine or a placebo. The sequencing here drew on peripheral blood, taken in a trial of Ad26.COV2.S vaccine versus placebo. The CDR3 region is CASSLGGYSGELFF. As DNA, the CDR3 is TGTGCCAGCAGCTTAGGAGGCTATTCCGGGGAGCTGTTTTTT.